The source of this T cell receptor beta chain is a study of low-dose radiotherapy and immunotherapy resistance in tumors. Across the study: Every two weeks, cyclophosphamide 200 mg/m2 was infused one day before radiation plus immunotherapy.

TRAV and TRBV primers primed cDNA for both TCRalpha and TCRbeta. A constant-region primer paired with the V-primer adapter amplified TCRs over about 20 PCR cycles. With in vitro transcription, the isolated mRNA was amplified. Each CDR3 protein is one row after TCRdb ran MiXCR on the reads. The table lists about 82,000 distinct CDR3 sequences, 18% of them singletons. This clonotype was counted ten times or more. The V gene end was trimmed by 5 bases and the J gene end by 5 bases; junction bases not matched to a gene: 11. The CDR3 sequence is 15 residues long. Germline V gives CDR1 MNHEY, CDR2 SVGEGT. Time point specified: before trial treatment. Donors were treated with nivolumab, ipilimumab, aspirin, and low-dose cyclophosphamide and radiotherapy.

The sequence came from a male donor with prostate cancer. Sample: PBMCs, taken before treatment. The rearrangement joins TRBV6-2 or TRBV6-3 to TRBJ2-5; 7 bases line up with TRBD2. CDR3 nucleotide sequence: TGTGCCAGCAGTCCCGCGGGAGCGGGGTGGGAGACCCAGTACTTC. Its translation: CASSPAGAGWETQYF.